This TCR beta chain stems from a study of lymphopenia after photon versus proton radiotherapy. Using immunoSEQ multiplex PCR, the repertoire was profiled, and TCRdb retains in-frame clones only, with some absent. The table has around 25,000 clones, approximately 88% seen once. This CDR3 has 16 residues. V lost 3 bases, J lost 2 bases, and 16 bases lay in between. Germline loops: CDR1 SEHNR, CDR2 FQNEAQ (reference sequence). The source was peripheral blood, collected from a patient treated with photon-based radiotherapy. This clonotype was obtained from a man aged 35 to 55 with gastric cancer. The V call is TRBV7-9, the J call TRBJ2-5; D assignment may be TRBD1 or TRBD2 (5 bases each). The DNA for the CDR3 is TGTGCCAGCAGCTTTGGGGACCCAAGGGTGCAAGAGACCCAGTACTTC. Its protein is CASSFGDPRVQETQYF.